One and the same sample provided the 4 T cell receptor beta chains below, sequenced in a study of OX40 agonist ivuxolimab in advanced cancers. Using immunoSEQ multiplex PCR, the repertoire was profiled, and TCRdb retains in-frame clones only, with some absent. The data hold tens of thousands of clones, with around nine tenths observed a single time. The sequencing here drew on CD4+ or CD8+ T cells sorted from blood, taken in a trial of the OX40 agonist ivuxolimab. Receptors were obtained from an adult with an advanced solid tumor such as melanoma, head and neck, liver or kidney cancer.

J is TRBJ2-1 and V is TRBV6-4, with 14 bases that match TRBD2. This CDR3 spans 16 amino acids. J was trimmed by 7 bases and V by 0 bases; bases with no gene match: 2. CDR1 and CDR2 from the germline V gene are MRHNA and SNTAGT. Written as DNA, the CDR3 is TGTGCCAGCAGTGACTCGAGACTAGCGGGAGGGAATGAGCAGTTCTTC. Translation gives CASSDSRLAGGNEQFF.

CDR3 coding DNA: TGTGCCAGCAGCCGGGAGTTCGGGCCGCGGTTCTTC. It specifies CASSREFGPRFF. The chain recombines TRBV5-6 with TRBJ2-1; weak D call: TRBD2 (6 bases). Trimming took off 4 bases at V and 15 bases at J, with 17 bases between the two ends. The CDR3 totals 12 residues. From germline, CDR1 is SGHDT and CDR2 YYEEEE.

In regard to this clone: One end of the junction does not line up with germline, which may come from a read error. The gene calls are TRBV29-1 and TRBJ1-1; D not certain. From germline, CDR1 is SQVTM and CDR2 ANQGSEA. This CDR3 is 13 amino acids long. The CDR3 loop is CSVEGRLNTEAFF. The CDR3 nucleotides are TGCAGCGTCGAAGGCAGGCTGAACACTGAAGCTTTCTTT.

The chain joins TRBV7-9 to TRBJ2-2; no definite D call. In germline, CDR1 is SEHNR, CDR2 FQNEAQ (reference sequence). V lost 5 bases to trimming and J lost 4 bases, with 5 bases between them. This CDR3 spans 12 amino acids. The CDR3: CASSQITGELFF. The CDR3 DNA reads as TGTGCCAGCAGCCAGATCACCGGGGAGCTGTTTTTT. Supplemented by reference TRBV7-9 and TRBJ2-2, the full variable domain reads DTGVSQNPRHKITKRGQNVTFRCDPISEHNRLYWYRQTLGQGPEFLTYFQNEAQLEKSRLLSDRFSAERPKGSFSTLEIQRTEQGDSAMYLCASSQITGELFFGEGSRLTVL.